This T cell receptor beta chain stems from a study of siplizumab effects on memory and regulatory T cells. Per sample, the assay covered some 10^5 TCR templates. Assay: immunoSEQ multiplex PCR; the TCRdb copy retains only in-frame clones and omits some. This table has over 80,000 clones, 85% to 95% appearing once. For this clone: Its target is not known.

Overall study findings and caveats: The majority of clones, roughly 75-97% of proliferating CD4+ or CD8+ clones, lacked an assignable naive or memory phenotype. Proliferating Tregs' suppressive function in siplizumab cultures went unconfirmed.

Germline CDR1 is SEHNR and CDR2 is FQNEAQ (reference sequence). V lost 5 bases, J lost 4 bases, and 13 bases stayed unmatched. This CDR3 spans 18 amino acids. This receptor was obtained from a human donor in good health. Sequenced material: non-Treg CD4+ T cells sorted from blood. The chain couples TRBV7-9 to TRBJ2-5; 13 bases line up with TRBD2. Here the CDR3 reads CASSAGLAGVTIRETQYF. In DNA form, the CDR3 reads TGTGCCAGCAGCGCCGGACTAGCGGGAGTTACTATAAGAGAGACCCAGTACTTC.